The T cell receptor (beta chain) described here comes from a study of T-cell reconstitution after alpha-beta-depleted transplantation in children. CDR1 and CDR2 from the germline V gene are ENHRY and SYGVKD. With 4 bases removed from V and 7 bases from J, the gap between germline ends came to 20 bases. This CDR3 spans 15 amino acids. A library of TCRbeta sequences, prepared with unique molecular identifiers, was generated. TCRdb reprocessed the PCR reads via MiXCR and lists one record per CDR3 protein. The sample records about 340,000 distinct CDR3 sequences, approximately 12% being singletons. This specimen was PBMCs, taken from the stem cell graft. The chain employs TRBV10-3 and TRBJ2-7; D might be TRBD2 (6 bases). The source is a human donor who donated a stem cell graft to a child with Fanconi anemia. The CDR3 region has the DNA TGTGCCATCAGTGCCCCGGGACTCACACGGGGGGAGCAGTACTTC. Translating it yields CAISAPGLTRGEQYF.